This TCR beta chain emerged from a study of blood T cell repertoires in COVID-19 (dated by TCRdb to the early 2020s). Broadly, across the study: The collaborator samples originated in the United States, Italy and Spain and spanned the acute and convalescent phases of COVID-19. The material from the prospective study consisted of cDNA or gDNA derived from T cells, B-cell-depleted T cells, or PBMCs. Subjects who had been exposed to COVID-19, were actively infected with it, or had recovered from it provided the deeply sampled blood TCRbeta repertoires that made up the dataset. The repertoires were made available in a free public database intended to serve as a resource for research on the immune response to SARS-CoV-2. Samples were obtained from the ongoing ImmuneRACE study (first 160 participants) and from approximately 1,200 subjects provided by 6 global collaborators. Sample metadata almost always included a de-identified subject ID, COVID-19 status, age in years and sex. Where available, HLA class I and class II types were obtained from metadata supplied by the sample provider rather than from assay-based typing.

Whole blood was collected in K2EDTA tubes by collaborating institutions according to the institutions' own protocols. For TCRbeta analysis, collaborator samples were shipped as frozen whole blood, as isolated PBMCs, or as DNA extracted from either sample type. V has 7 bases trimmed and J has 8 bases trimmed; junction bases matching no gene number 10. From a lookup of the germline V gene, CDR1 and CDR2 are SNHLY and FYNNEI. Reading from cysteine to phenylalanine, the CDR3 counts 15 amino acids. Only CDR3 DNA remains: 45 bases, in frame from the first base. To note about this clone: Its binding antigen is unknown. It has no much larger one-base neighbor in the sample; base qualities were not kept.

Beyond this particular receptor, the publication reports: The amount of clinical and demographic metadata varied by source and participant and was provided uncurated.

TCRbeta CDR3 regions were amplified from genomic DNA using the immunoSEQ Assay, a bias-controlled multiplex PCR. For the original study's pipeline: The number of nucleated cells in each sample was estimated from the amplification of reference gene primers within the assay. To quantify the absolute abundance of each unique TCRbeta CDR3 rearrangement, sequence reads were collapsed and filtered. For each sample, productive Simpson clonality was calculated as the square root of Simpson's diversity index across productive rearrangements. The table comes from immuneACCESS by way of TCRdb, which keeps in-frame sequences with V and J called. Part of the clones is missing from these tables; in studies checked, under half for an unresolved V gene and the rest for unknown reasons. That table furnishes V, J and clone size, whereas the DNA furnished D and trimming. The table for this sample lists 50,000 to 70,000 clones; over 70% of them were counted only once. Approximately 3% of the sample lies in the top ten.

This receptor was obtained from a man in his 60s with acute or convalescent COVID-19. The receptor chain draws on TRBV2 and TRBJ2-2, with TRBD2 matching 10 junction bases. The sequenced material came from peripheral blood. At the DNA level, the sequence is TGTGCCAGCAAGAGACTAGCGGGTTATTCTGGGGAGCTGTTTTTT. This gives the protein CASKRLAGYSGELFF.